This T cell receptor (beta chain) derives from a study of cytomegalovirus exposure and HLA in healthy donors. Study-wide context: The Caucasian-associated ancestry cluster contained 75% to 85% of the roughly 400 genotyped donors.

Study results and caveats: Relative to the approximately 700-donor mean, N-insertions were reportedly fewer in an Asian-associated ancestry cluster in a later analysis.

Researchers ran the PCR with 60 Vbeta and 13 Jbeta primers. Generated by immunoSEQ multiplex PCR, the TCRdb table keeps only in-frame clones and is missing some. Here the sample spans approximately 110,000 clones, about 83% being singletons. Comment on this clone: Antigen unknown.

The CDR3 has 16 amino acids. With V trimmed by 4 bases and J by 5 bases, 9 bases remained unmatched. Germline V gene lookup returns CDR1 MNHEY and CDR2 SMNVEV (reference sequence). Sequencing input: PBMCs. This TCR came from a man between 18 and 35 years old in good health and CMV-seronegative. The chain joins TRBV27 to TRBJ2-5, with TRBD1 matching over 11 bases. Here the CDR3 reads CASSSAGDRGGETQYF. DNA of the CDR3: TGTGCCAGCAGTTCGGCCGGGGACAGGGGGGGGGAGACCCAGTACTTC.